The next 7 T cell receptor beta chains were all read from a single sample in a study of radiation and T cells in renal cell carcinoma. The time point: baseline pretreatment blood. Treatment denoted: 15 Gy SBRT to primary tumor, nephrectomy 4 weeks later. TCRdb's copy holds only in-frame clones and misses some; the assay was immunoSEQ multiplex PCR. The sample holds some 100,000 clones, roughly four fifths seen once. The specimen comprised blood, sampled from a patient whose treatment included radiotherapy and nephrectomy. The receptors here all came from a man in his sixties with renal cell carcinoma.

The rearrangement joins TRBV27 to TRBJ1-3, with 7 bases matching TRBD1. The V gene's germline CDR1 is MNHEY and CDR2 SMNVEV (reference sequence). The junction had 4 bases not matched to a gene; V was cut back by 6 bases and J by 2 bases. The CDR3 has 14 residues. CDR3 DNA sequence: TGTGCCAGCAGGCCGCAGGGGGCTGGAAACACCATATATTTT. Its translation: CASRPQGAGNTIYF.

This chain connects TRBV4-2 to TRBJ2-7, with 11 bases lining up with TRBD2. The germline gives CDR1 LGHNA, CDR2 YNFKEQ. The CDR3 is made up of 19 amino acids. The junction had 13 bases not matched to a gene; V was cut back by 3 bases and J by 0 bases. The CDR3 sequence: CASSQEGLAGTDFSYEQYF. The CDR3, as DNA: TGTGCCAGCAGCCAGGAAGGACTAGCGGGTACTGATTTCTCCTACGAGCAGTACTTC.

The chain carries TRBV7-2 and TRBJ1-2; D gene ambiguous. CDR1 is SGHTA, CDR2 FQGNSA, per germline. The CDR3 contains 14 residues. Trimming cost V 1 base and J 8 bases, with 14 bases left between them. The CDR3 coding sequence is TGTGCCAGCAGCTTAGAACTTCAAGTTACGGGCTACACCTTC. The encoded protein is CASSLELQVTGYTF. Drawing the rest from reference TRBV7-2 and TRBJ1-2, the complete variable domain is GAGVSQSPSNKVTEKGKDVELRCDPISGHTALYWYRQSLGQGLEFLIYFQGNSAPDKSGLPSDRFSAERTGGSVSTLTIQRTQQEDSAVYLCASSLELQVTGYTFGSGTRLTVV.

The chain is built from TRBV27 and TRBJ1-5; unclear D gene. Germline CDR1 MNHEY, CDR2 SMNVEV (reference sequence). This CDR3 has 15 residues. Trimming cost V 6 bases and J 0 bases, with 12 bases left between them. This CDR3 reads CASRYSIYSNQPQHF. CDR3 nucleotide sequence: TGTGCCAGCAGGTACAGCATTTATAGCAATCAGCCCCAGCATTTT.

The chain uses TRBV27 and TRBJ1-2; D uncertain. Germline assignment: CDR1 MNHEY and CDR2 SMNVEV (reference sequence). The CDR3 runs to 16 residues. Trimming took 5 bases from V and 6 from J, leaving 22 bases between them. The CDR3 loop reads CASSTTSGRRTNGYTF. The CDR3 DNA reads TGTGCCAGCAGTACTACCTCAGGACGGAGAACGAATGGCTACACCTTC.

V usage is TRBV5-5 and J usage is TRBJ1-2, with D perhaps matching TRBD1 (5 bases). This CDR3 spans 13 amino acids. The ends were cut back, 4 bases at V and 0 bases at J, with 7 bases in the middle. Germline-derived CDR1 and CDR2 are SGHKS and YYEKEE (reference sequence). The DNA of the CDR3 is TGTGCCAGCAGCGAGACAGCTAACTATGGCTACACCTTC. Translation: CASSETANYGYTF.

The chain has TRBV7-2 and TRBJ2-2, with D perhaps TRBD2 (5 bases). The CDR3 length is 14 residues. Trimming removed 5 bases at V and 3 bases at J, with 10 bases between. The germline V gene encodes CDR1 SGHTA and CDR2 FQGNSA. This chain's CDR3 is CASSPHGDTGELFF. The CDR3 DNA sequence: TGTGCCAGCAGCCCCCACGGGGACACCGGGGAGCTGTTTTTT.